A single sample gave rise to the 7 T cell receptor beta chains below, sequenced in a study of cytomegalovirus exposure and HLA in healthy donors. Sequencing used immunoSEQ multiplex PCR; TCRdb keeps in-frame clones, though not all of them. The sample lists 80,000 to 95,000 clones, 93% seen once, with 1.1% in the top ten. The sequenced material came from PBMCs. These receptors were taken from a woman in her twenties or thirties in good health and CMV-seropositive.

V usage is TRBV5-1 and J usage is TRBJ2-2; the match to TRBD2 covers 7 bases. The CDR3 is 17 amino acids. Germline V lookup: CDR1 SGHRS, CDR2 YFSETQ. Trimming removed 4 bases from V and 5 bases from J; junction bases left unmatched: 14. The CDR3 reads CASSLPVWPGGTGELFF. The CDR3 nucleotides are TGCGCCAGCAGCCTGCCGGTTTGGCCGGGAGGTACCGGGGAGCTGTTTTTT.

The V and J genes are TRBV5-1 and TRBJ1-1, with 7 bases matching TRBD1. Germline-derived CDR1 and CDR2 are SGHRS and YFSETQ. The CDR3 sequence is 15 residues long. V gave up 7 bases and J gave up 8 bases; unmatched junction bases: 17. In DNA form, the CDR3 reads TGCGCCAGCGGACAAGGGCGGACAGGCGAAAAAGAAGCTTTCTTT. Protein product: CASGQGRTGEKEAFF. The whole variable domain, remainder taken from reference TRBV5-1 and TRBJ1-1, is KAGVTQTPRYLIKTRGQQVTLSCSPISGHRSVSWYQQTPGQGLQFLFEYFSETQRNKGNFPGRFSGRQFSNSRSEMNVSTLELGDSALYLCASGQGRTGEKEAFFGQGTRLTVV.

The J gene is TRBJ2-2, the V gene TRBV6-5, with 8 bases aligning to TRBD2. The CDR3 has 15 amino acids. CDR1 is MNHEY and CDR2 is SVGAGI in the germline V gene. J gave up 6 bases and V 3 bases, and 6 bases lay outside the gene matches. CDR3 sequence reads: CASSYGTRRAGELFF. CDR3 in DNA: TGTGCCAGCAGTTATGGGACTAGGAGAGCCGGGGAGCTGTTTTTT.

V gene TRBV5-5 combines with J gene TRBJ1-1; the match to TRBD1 covers 9 bases. The CDR3 is made up of 14 amino acids. CDR1 is SGHKS and CDR2 is YYEKEE in the germline V gene (reference sequence). J was trimmed by 2 bases and V by 4 bases; bases with no gene match: 3. The CDR3 region has the DNA TGTGCCAGCAGCAGGGGACAGGGTAACACTGAAGCTTTCTTT. The encoded protein is CASSRGQGNTEAFF.

The V call is TRBV9, the J call TRBJ2-1; possible D gene TRBD2, 6 bases. The germline V gene encodes CDR1 SGDLS and CDR2 YYNGEE. The CDR3 extends over 16 amino acids. The V end was cut by 1 base, the J end by 0 bases, with 11 bases between. DNA for the CDR3: TGTGCCAGCAGCGTATTTGCGGGAAGCTCCTACAATGAGCAGTTCTTC. It translates to CASSVFAGSSYNEQFF.

The rearrangement joins TRBV6-5 to TRBJ2-7; 9 bases align to TRBD1. Trimming at V came to 6 bases and at J to 1 base, leaving 7 bases not matched to a gene. The CDR3 length is 15 residues. CDR1 is MNHEY, CDR2 SVGAGI, per germline. The CDR3 here is CASREQGAESYEQYF. The CDR3 nucleotides are TGTGCCAGCAGGGAACAGGGGGCGGAATCCTACGAGCAGTACTTC.

CDR3 in DNA: TGTGCCAGCAGCCCATCTAGCGGGAGGGCCCTCGGTAATGAGCAGTTCTTC. As protein: CASSPSSGRALGNEQFF. The rearrangement joins TRBV7-2 to TRBJ2-1; 12 bases map to TRBD2. The CDR3 sequence is 17 residues long. V lost 5 bases to trimming and J lost 7 bases; unmatched junction nucleotides: 12. Germline V gene sequence: CDR1 SGHTA, CDR2 FQGNSA.